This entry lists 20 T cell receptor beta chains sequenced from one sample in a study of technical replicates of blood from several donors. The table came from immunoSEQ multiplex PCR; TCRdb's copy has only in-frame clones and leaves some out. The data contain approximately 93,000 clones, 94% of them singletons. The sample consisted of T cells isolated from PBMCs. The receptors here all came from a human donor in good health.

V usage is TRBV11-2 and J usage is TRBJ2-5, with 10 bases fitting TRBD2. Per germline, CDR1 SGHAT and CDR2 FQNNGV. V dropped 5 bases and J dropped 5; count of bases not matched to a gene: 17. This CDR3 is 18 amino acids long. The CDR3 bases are TGTGCCAGCAGCGGGGTTGGCAGCGGGAGGGGTTTAGCGGAGACCCAGTACTTC. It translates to CASSGVGSGRGLAETQYF. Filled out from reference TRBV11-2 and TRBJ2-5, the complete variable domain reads EAGVAQSPRYKIIEKRQSVAFWCNPISGHATLYWYQQILGQGPKLLIQFQNNGVVDDSQLPKDRFSAERLKGVDSTLKIQPAKLEDSAVYLCASSGVGSGRGLAETQYFGPGTRLLVL.

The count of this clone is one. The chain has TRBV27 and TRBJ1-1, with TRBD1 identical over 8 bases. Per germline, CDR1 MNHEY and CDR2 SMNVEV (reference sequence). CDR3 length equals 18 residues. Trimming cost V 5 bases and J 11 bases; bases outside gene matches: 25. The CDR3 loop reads CASSQTRGQDSRHLEAFF. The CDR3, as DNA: TGTGCCAGCAGTCAGACCAGGGGACAGGATTCCCGACATTTAGAGGCTTTCTTT.

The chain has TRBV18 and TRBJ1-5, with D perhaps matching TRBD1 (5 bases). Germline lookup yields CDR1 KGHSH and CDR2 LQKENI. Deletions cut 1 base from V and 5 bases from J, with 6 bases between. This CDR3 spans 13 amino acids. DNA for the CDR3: TGTGCCAGCTCACCACGGGGGGATCAGCCCCAGCATTTT. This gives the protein CASSPRGDQPQHF.

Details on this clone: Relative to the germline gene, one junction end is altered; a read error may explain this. CDR3 residues: CSVVYHGTGGAWNSEAFF. The CDR3 region has the DNA TGCAGCGTTGTTTATCATGGGACAGGGGGCGCGTGGAACTCTGAAGCTTTCTTT. The chain employs TRBV29-1 and TRBJ1-1, with 12 positions matching TRBD1. CDR3 length: 18 amino acids. Germline V gives CDR1 SQVTM, CDR2 ANQGSEA. Based on the CDR3 plus reference TRBV29-1 and TRBJ1-1, the full variable domain is SAVISQKPSRDICQRGTSLTIQCQVDSQVTMMFWYRQQPGQSLTLIATANQGSEATYESGFVIDKFPISRPNLTFSTLTVSNMSPEDSSIYLCSVVYHGTGGAWNSEAFFGQGTRLTVV.

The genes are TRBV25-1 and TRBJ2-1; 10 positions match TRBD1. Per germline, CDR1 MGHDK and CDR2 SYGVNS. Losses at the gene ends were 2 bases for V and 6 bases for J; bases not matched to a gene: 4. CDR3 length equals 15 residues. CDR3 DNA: TGTGCCAGCAGTGAAGGGACAGGGGCCCTCAATGAGCAGTTCTTC. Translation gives CASSEGTGALNEQFF.

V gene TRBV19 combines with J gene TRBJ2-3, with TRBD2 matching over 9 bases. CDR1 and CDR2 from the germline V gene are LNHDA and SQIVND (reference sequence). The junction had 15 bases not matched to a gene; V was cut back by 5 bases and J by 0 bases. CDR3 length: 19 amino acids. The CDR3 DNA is TGTGCCAGTAGTCTCCAAGGGGCTAGCGGGAAAGCTAGCACAGATACGCAGTATTTT. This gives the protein CASSLQGASGKASTDTQYF.

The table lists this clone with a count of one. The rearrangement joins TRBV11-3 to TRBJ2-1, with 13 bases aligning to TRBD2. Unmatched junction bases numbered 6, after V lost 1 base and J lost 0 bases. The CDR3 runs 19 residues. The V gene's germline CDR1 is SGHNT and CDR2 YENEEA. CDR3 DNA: TGTGCCAGCAGCTTAGTGGGGACTAGCGGGGCCAGCTCCTACAATGAGCAGTTCTTC. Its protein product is CASSLVGTSGASSYNEQFF.

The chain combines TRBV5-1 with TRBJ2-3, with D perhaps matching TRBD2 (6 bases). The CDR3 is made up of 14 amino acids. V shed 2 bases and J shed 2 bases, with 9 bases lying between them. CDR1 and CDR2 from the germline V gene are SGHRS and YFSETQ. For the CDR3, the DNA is TGCGCCAGCAGCTTCCGGGAGATCACAGATACGCAGTATTTT. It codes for CASSFREITDTQYF.

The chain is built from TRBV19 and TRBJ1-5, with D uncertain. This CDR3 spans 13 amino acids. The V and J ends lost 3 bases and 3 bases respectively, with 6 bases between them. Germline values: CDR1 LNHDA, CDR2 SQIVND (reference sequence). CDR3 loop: CASSIQANQPQHF. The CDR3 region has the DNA TGTGCCAGTAGTATTCAGGCCAATCAGCCCCAGCATTTT.

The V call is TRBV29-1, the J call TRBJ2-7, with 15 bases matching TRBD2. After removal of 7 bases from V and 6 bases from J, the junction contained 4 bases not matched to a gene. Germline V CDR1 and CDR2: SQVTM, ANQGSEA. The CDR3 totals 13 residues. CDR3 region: CSAGLAGGGEQYF. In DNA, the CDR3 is TGCAGCGCAGGACTAGCGGGAGGGGGCGAGCAGTACTTC.

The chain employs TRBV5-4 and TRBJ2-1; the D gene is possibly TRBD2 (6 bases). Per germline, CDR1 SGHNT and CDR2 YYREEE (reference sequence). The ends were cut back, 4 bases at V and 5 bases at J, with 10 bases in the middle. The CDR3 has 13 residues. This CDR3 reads CASSERADNEQFF. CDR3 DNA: TGTGCCAGCAGCGAGCGGGCAGACAATGAGCAGTTCTTC.

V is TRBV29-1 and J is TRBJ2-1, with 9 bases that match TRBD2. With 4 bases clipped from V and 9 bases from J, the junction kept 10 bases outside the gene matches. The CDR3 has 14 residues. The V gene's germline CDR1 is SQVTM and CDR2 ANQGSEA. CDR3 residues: CSVAGGGGVREQFF. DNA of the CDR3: TGCAGCGTTGCTGGGGGCGGGGGGGTACGTGAGCAGTTCTTC.

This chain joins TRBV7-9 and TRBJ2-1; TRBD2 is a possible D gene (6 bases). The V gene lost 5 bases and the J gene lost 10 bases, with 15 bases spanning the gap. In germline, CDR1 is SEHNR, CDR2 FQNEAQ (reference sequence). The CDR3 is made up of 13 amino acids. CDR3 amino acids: CASSLWGVPEQFF. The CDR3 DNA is TGTGCCAGCAGCCTATGGGGGGTACCGGAGCAGTTCTTC.

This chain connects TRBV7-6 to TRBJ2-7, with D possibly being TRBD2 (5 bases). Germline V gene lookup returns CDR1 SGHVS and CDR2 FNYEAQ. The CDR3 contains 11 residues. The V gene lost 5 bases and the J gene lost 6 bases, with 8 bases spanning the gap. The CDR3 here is CASSPGGEQYF. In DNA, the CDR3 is TGTGCCAGCAGCCCTGGAGGCGAGCAGTACTTC.

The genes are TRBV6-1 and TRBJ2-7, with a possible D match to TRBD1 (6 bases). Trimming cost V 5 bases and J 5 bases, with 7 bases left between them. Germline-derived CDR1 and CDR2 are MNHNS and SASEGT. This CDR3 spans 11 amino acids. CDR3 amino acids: CASSWTDEQYF. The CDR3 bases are TGTGCCAGCAGTTGGACAGACGAGCAGTACTTC.

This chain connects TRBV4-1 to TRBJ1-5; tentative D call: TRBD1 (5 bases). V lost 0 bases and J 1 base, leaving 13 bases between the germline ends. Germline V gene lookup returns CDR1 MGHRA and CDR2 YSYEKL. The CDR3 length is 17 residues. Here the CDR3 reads CASSQEGPGWSNQPQHF. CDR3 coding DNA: TGCGCCAGCAGCCAAGAAGGCCCAGGGTGGAGCAATCAGCCCCAGCATTTT.

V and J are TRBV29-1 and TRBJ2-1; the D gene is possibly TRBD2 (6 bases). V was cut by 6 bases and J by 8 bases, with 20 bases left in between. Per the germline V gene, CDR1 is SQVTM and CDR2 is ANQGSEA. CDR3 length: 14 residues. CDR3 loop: CSVPGEEKGDEQFF. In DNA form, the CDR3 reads TGCAGCGTCCCTGGGGAGGAGAAAGGGGATGAGCAGTTCTTC.

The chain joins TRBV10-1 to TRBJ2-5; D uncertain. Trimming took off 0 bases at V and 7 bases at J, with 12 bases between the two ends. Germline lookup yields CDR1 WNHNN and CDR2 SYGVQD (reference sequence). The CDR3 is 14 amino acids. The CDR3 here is CASSESTRSATQYF. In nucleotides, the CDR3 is TGCGCCAGCAGTGAGTCTACCAGGTCGGCGACCCAGTACTTC.

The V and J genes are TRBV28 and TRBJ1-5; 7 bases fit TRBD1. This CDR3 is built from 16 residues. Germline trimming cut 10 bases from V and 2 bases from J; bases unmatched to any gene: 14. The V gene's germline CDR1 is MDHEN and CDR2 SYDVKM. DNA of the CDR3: TGTGCCACCAGGTGGACCTCTCAGGGGGGCAATCAGCCCCAGCATTTT. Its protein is CATRWTSQGGNQPQHF.

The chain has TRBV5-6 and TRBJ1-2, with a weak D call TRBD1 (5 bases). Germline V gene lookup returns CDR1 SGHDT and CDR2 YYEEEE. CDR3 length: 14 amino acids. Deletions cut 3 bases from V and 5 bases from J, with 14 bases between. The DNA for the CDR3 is TGTGCCAGCAGCTCGGCCCTAGGGGCGTATGGCTACACCTTC. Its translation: CASSSALGAYGYTF.